The table lists the clone carrying this T cell receptor (beta chain) with a few counts. This sample was included in a study of blood T cell repertoires in COVID-19. Study-level information: COVID-19 samples from acute and convalescent phases originated in the United States, Italy and Spain. PBMCs, B-cell-depleted T cells, or T cells were the source of the cDNA or gDNA that made up the material.

Germline V gene sequence: CDR1 LNHDA, CDR2 SQIVND (reference sequence). CDR3 length equals 15 residues. Losses at the gene ends were 5 bases for V and 6 bases for J; bases not matched to a gene: 6. Original methodology: Reference gene primer amplification gave nucleated cell count estimates. Measured with immunoSEQ multiplex PCR; TCRdb has only the in-frame clones, and not every one. V, J and clone size were drawn from that table, and D and trimming were deduced from the DNA. Of more than 80,000 clones listed, more than 80% are singletons. This receptor was obtained from an older woman with acute or convalescent COVID-19. The sequencing sample was made of peripheral blood. The chain joins TRBV19 to TRBJ1-4; 10 nucleotides match TRBD1. DNA of the CDR3: TGTGCCAGTAGTGATTACGGGACAGGGGATGAAAAACTGTTTTTT. Its translation is CASSDYGTGDEKLFF.